These 16 T cell receptor beta chains were all obtained from the same sample, sequenced in a study of blood T cell repertoires in COVID-19. Libraries were prepared by immunoSEQ multiplex PCR; TCRdb keeps only in-frame clonotypes and omits some of them. The table has some 230,000 clones, around 87% seen once. The sequencing input was peripheral blood. The receptors here all came from a woman between 45 and 65 years old with COVID-19, enrolled during active disease.

J is TRBJ1-1 and V is TRBV6-5, with a weak D call TRBD1 (6 bases). CDR3 size: 12 residues. Trimming pared 7 bases from V and 8 bases from J, leaving 14 bases between. Germline-derived CDR1 and CDR2 are MNHEY and SVGAGI. In DNA form, the CDR3 reads TGTGCCAGCACCCAGGGAAGGGGGGAAGCTTTCTTT. Amino acids: CASTQGRGEAFF.

This chain connects TRBV5-1 to TRBJ1-2; D may be TRBD1 (5 bases). This CDR3 has 14 amino acids. Germline V CDR1 and CDR2: SGHRS, YFSETQ. The germline V and J ends were trimmed by 1 base and 7 bases, with 14 bases remaining between them. The CDR3 nucleotides are TGCGCCAGCAGCTTGACAGTGCCTCAGGGTGGCTACACCTTC. Its translation: CASSLTVPQGGYTF.

This clone was counted many times. CDR3 sequence reads: CASSPRQENTEAFF. CDR3 nucleotide sequence: TGTGCCAGCAGCCCGAGACAGGAGAACACTGAAGCTTTCTTT. This chain joins TRBV7-9 and TRBJ1-1; D may be TRBD1 (6 bases). In germline, CDR1 is SEHNR, CDR2 FQNEAQ (reference sequence). V gave up 5 bases and J gave up 1 base, with 11 bases separating them. The CDR3 is made up of 14 amino acids.

The rearrangement uses TRBV6-5 and TRBJ2-7, with D perhaps TRBD1 (8 bases). V was clipped by 5 bases and J by 4 bases, with 12 bases between them. The CDR3 totals 13 residues. Germline V gives CDR1 MNHEY, CDR2 SVGAGI. The CDR3 sequence: CASSIQGGYEQYF. DNA of the CDR3: TGTGCCAGCAGTATACAGGGGGGGTACGAGCAGTACTTC.

The rearrangement uses TRBV28 and TRBJ1-2; 7 nucleotides match TRBD1. Trimming cost V 4 bases and J 5 bases; bases outside gene matches: 7. The CDR3 loop spans 14 amino acids. Germline V gene sequence: CDR1 MDHEN, CDR2 SYDVKM. For the CDR3, the DNA is TGTGCCAGCAGTTCTCCTCCAGGGGGATATGGCTACACCTTC. Its protein is CASSSPPGGYGYTF.

V gene TRBV3-1 (or the pseudogene TRBV3-2) combines with J gene TRBJ2-3, with 8 bases that match TRBD2. The CDR3 runs 16 residues. The V segment lost 4 bases and the J segment 6 bases; nucleotides outside the gene matches: 12. Germline assignment: CDR1 LGHDT and CDR2 YNNKEL (reference sequence). This chain's CDR3 is CASSPFTGGREDTQYF. CDR3 DNA sequence: TGTGCCAGCAGCCCTTTTACGGGGGGGAGAGAGGATACGCAGTATTTT.

In DNA, the CDR3 is TGTGCCAGCAGTCCCTCGGGGCAGGGGGCAGGGGAGACCCAGTACTTC. Protein: CASSPSGQGAGETQYF. The J gene is TRBJ2-5, the V gene TRBV28, with 8 bases identical to TRBD1. The CDR3 covers 16 residues. The V gene end was trimmed by 5 bases and the J gene end by 5 bases; junction bases not matched to a gene: 13. The germline gives CDR1 MDHEN, CDR2 SYDVKM.

This chain joins TRBV9 and TRBJ2-1; 11 nucleotides agree with TRBD2. CDR3 length equals 16 residues. CDR1 is SGDLS, CDR2 YYNGEE, per germline. V was clipped by 3 bases and J by 4 bases; unmatched bases: 6. This CDR3 is CASSGLSGGDYNEQFF. The DNA for the CDR3 is TGTGCCAGCAGCGGCCTTAGCGGGGGGGATTACAATGAGCAGTTCTTC.

The J gene is TRBJ2-7, the V gene TRBV28; TRBD1 agrees at 7 bases. Germline V lookup: CDR1 MDHEN, CDR2 SYDVKM. V lost 4 bases to trimming and J lost 12 bases; unmatched junction nucleotides: 12. This CDR3 has 13 amino acids. DNA for the CDR3: TGTGCCAGCAGTTCTCCGGGACAGTTCAGGGTGTACGTC. Encoded protein: CASSSPGQFRVYV.

V and J are TRBV9 and TRBJ1-1, with TRBD1 as a possible D gene (6 bases). The CDR3 totals 15 residues. The V end was cut by 3 bases, the J end by 1 base, with 13 bases between. Per germline, CDR1 SGDLS and CDR2 YYNGEE. CDR3 protein: CASSARTGPNTEAFF. The CDR3 region has the DNA TGTGCCAGCAGCGCCCGAACAGGGCCGAACACTGAAGCTTTCTTT.

J is TRBJ1-2 and V is TRBV11-2; 11 bases line up with TRBD1. V trimming: 5 bases; J trimming: 0 bases; junction bases outside the gene matches: 5. The CDR3 is 16 amino acids. In germline, CDR1 is SGHAT, CDR2 FQNNGV. The CDR3 loop is CASSTRDRGSNYGYTF. The CDR3 DNA reads TGTGCCAGCAGCACAAGGGACAGGGGGTCTAACTATGGCTACACCTTC. Full variable domain (missing parts from reference TRBV11-2 and TRBJ1-2): EAGVAQSPRYKIIEKRQSVAFWCNPISGHATLYWYQQILGQGPKLLIQFQNNGVVDDSQLPKDRFSAERLKGVDSTLKIQPAKLEDSAVYLCASSTRDRGSNYGYTFGSGTRLTVV.

This sequence joins TRBV4-3 and TRBJ1-3, with D possibly matching TRBD1 (5 bases). Trimming removed 0 bases from V and 0 bases from J, with 12 bases in between. Germline assignment: CDR1 LGHNA and CDR2 YSLEER. The CDR3 extends over 17 amino acids. CDR3: CASSQDGAGISGNTIYF. CDR3 DNA: TGCGCCAGCAGCCAAGATGGGGCAGGAATCTCTGGAAACACCATATATTTT.

The chain couples TRBV27 to TRBJ2-5; 12 bases match TRBD2. V lost 5 bases and J lost 4; bases outside the gene matches: 8. Germline V gene data show CDR1 as MNHEY and CDR2 as SMNVEV (reference sequence). The CDR3 consists of 16 residues. As DNA, the CDR3 is TGTGCCAGCAGTCACGGACTAGCGGGGCGTCTAGAGACCCAGTACTTC. This codes for CASSHGLAGRLETQYF.

The chain joins TRBV24-1 to TRBJ2-7, with TRBD1 matching 7 bases. This CDR3 is 12 amino acids long. Germline V gene lookup returns CDR1 KGHDR and CDR2 SFDVKD. V was pared by 8 bases and J by 6 bases, with 6 bases of the junction left unmatched. The CDR3 DNA follows: TGTGCCACCAACCGACAGGGAATCGAGCAGTACGTC. Residues: CATNRQGIEQYV.

This clone was detected only a few times. The V gene is TRBV4-1, the J gene TRBJ1-1; D possibly corresponds to TRBD1 (5 bases). The V end lost 3 bases, the J end lost 2 bases, and 10 bases lay between the germline ends. CDR3 size: 14 residues. From germline, CDR1 is MGHRA and CDR2 YSYEKL. As DNA, the CDR3 is TGCGCCAGCAGCCACGTACAGGTTAACACTGAAGCTTTCTTT. Translated: CASSHVQVNTEAFF.

This chain uses TRBV2 with TRBJ2-1; D is possibly TRBD2 (6 bases). Germline CDR1 SNHLY, CDR2 FYNNEI. Trimming cost V 6 bases and J 6 bases, with 15 bases left between them. The CDR3 loop spans 14 amino acids. CDR3: CASRSPGSPNEQFF. CDR3 in DNA: TGTGCCAGCAGATCACCCGGGAGCCCCAATGAGCAGTTCTTC.